The 27 T cell receptor beta chains below were found in one sample sequenced in a study of shared clonotypes between healthy human individuals. TCRdb's table, derived via immunoSEQ multiplex PCR, lists solely in-frame clones and lacks some. Counted here are 2.3 million or so clones, approximately 95% occurring once; the ten biggest clones make up about 0.41%. Sequencing used naive CD4+ T cells from PBMCs. Subset specified: CD45RA+ positively selected. These receptor sequences come from a man between 18 and 29 years old in good health. Some clones in this sample may be carry-over from other donors' samples.

This clone was counted between two and nine times. The chain carries TRBV4-1 and TRBJ1-5; D ambiguous. Germline V CDR1 and CDR2: MGHRA, YSYEKL. The CDR3 is 13 residues long. With 2 bases removed from V and 9 bases from J, the gap between germline ends came to 11 bases. The CDR3 sequence: CASSQLGSRPQHF. The DNA for the CDR3 is TGCGCCAGCAGCCAACTCGGTTCCCGGCCCCAGCATTTT.

This chain joins TRBV4-1 and TRBJ2-1; 7 bases agree with TRBD2. Germline values: CDR1 MGHRA, CDR2 YSYEKL. The CDR3 contains 20 residues. Trimming took 1 base from V and 0 from J; bases not matched to a gene: 15. CDR3 bases: TGCGCCAGCAGCCAAGGTGGAGCTAGCGGCCTCCGACGCTCCTACAATGAGCAGTTCTTC. Translated, it gives CASSQGGASGLRRSYNEQFF.

The genes are TRBV7-2 and TRBJ2-3; no definite D call. This CDR3 has 16 residues. The germline V gene encodes CDR1 SGHTA and CDR2 FQGNSA. Trimming pared 5 bases from V and 0 bases from J, leaving 15 bases between. CDR3 region: CASSLLRRISTDTQYF. DNA for the CDR3: TGTGCCAGCAGCCTCCTCCGGCGGATAAGCACAGATACGCAGTATTTT.

This sequence joins TRBV9 and TRBJ2-7; D gene ambiguous. This CDR3 spans 14 amino acids. V was pared by 4 bases and J by 3 bases, with 14 bases between. Germline V gives CDR1 SGDLS, CDR2 YYNGEE. As DNA, the CDR3 is TGTGCCAGCAGCCCCTCGCCGACGGACTACGAGCAGTACTTC. It translates to CASSPSPTDYEQYF.

This chain joins TRBV5-4 and TRBJ1-6; 8 bases align to TRBD1. The CDR3 extends over 16 amino acids. V was clipped by 4 bases and J by 10 bases; unmatched bases: 13. Germline V lookup: CDR1 SGHNT, CDR2 YYREEE (reference sequence). The CDR3, as DNA: TGTGCCAGCAGCAGTCAGACAGGGGAAGGGGCCTCACCCCTCCACTTT. Its translation is CASSSQTGEGASPLHF.

The rearrangement joins TRBV9 to TRBJ1-4; 8 bases map to TRBD1. This CDR3 comprises 16 residues. Germline CDR1 SGDLS, CDR2 YYNGEE. J lost 8 bases, V lost 4 bases, and 13 bases had no gene match. As DNA, the CDR3 is TGTGCCAGCAGCAGGCGTTCAGGGGCAGGGGGCGAAAAACTGTTTTTT. Protein sequence: CASSRRSGAGGEKLFF.

This clone was seen a handful of times. The same CDR3 arises from other DNA sequences in this sample as well. The chain carries TRBV19 and TRBJ2-1; no definite D call. This CDR3 is built from 12 residues. CDR1 LNHDA and CDR2 SQIVND come from the germline V gene (reference sequence). Deletions cut 3 bases from V and 4 bases from J, with 4 bases between. The CDR3 nucleotides are TGTGCCAGTAGTATCAGTTACAATGAGCAGTTCTTC. It is translated as CASSISYNEQFF.

The chain combines TRBV12-5 with TRBJ2-5; possibly TRBD2 for D (5 bases). Germline CDR1 LGHNT, CDR2 FRNRAP. This CDR3 has 14 residues. V dropped 8 bases and J dropped 4 bases, with 17 bases sitting between them. The CDR3 DNA is TGTGCTAGTCCCGTCGGGGTTTGGCCAGAGACCCAGTACTTC. Its protein is CASPVGVWPETQYF.

Comment on this clone: Other DNA sequences from this sample encode an identical CDR3 as well. This chain joins TRBV27 and TRBJ2-7, with TRBD1 identical over 7 bases. CDR1 MNHEY and CDR2 SMNVEV come from the germline V gene (reference sequence). J gave up 2 bases and V 5 bases, and 3 bases lay outside the gene matches. The CDR3 covers 13 residues. The CDR3 here is CASSRQGAYEQYF. The CDR3, as DNA: TGTGCCAGCAGTCGGCAGGGGGCCTACGAGCAGTACTTC.

This chain connects TRBV9 to TRBJ2-1; D could derive from TRBD1 or TRBD2 (7 bases each). Trimming cost V 3 bases and J 9 bases, with 25 bases left between them. Germline V lookup: CDR1 SGDLS, CDR2 YYNGEE. The CDR3 has 17 amino acids. The CDR3 sequence: CASSERGSRGHGVEQFF. The CDR3 nucleotides read TGTGCCAGCAGCGAGCGGGGTTCGAGGGGGCACGGCGTTGAGCAGTTCTTC.

This chain links TRBV5-1 with TRBJ2-7; D is possibly TRBD1 or TRBD2 (5 bases each). The length of the CDR3 is 15 residues. V was shortened by 0 bases and J by 9 bases, with 19 bases between the two germline ends. In germline, CDR1 is SGHRS, CDR2 YFSETQ. This CDR3 is CASSLVFRDPVGQYF. Written as DNA, the CDR3 is TGCGCCAGCAGCTTGGTTTTTAGGGACCCCGTCGGGCAGTACTTC.

The chain couples TRBV29-1 to TRBJ2-1, with D unclear. Looked up from germline, CDR1 is SQVTM and CDR2 is ANQGSEA. V lost 6 bases to trimming and J lost 10 bases, with 10 bases between them. This CDR3 has 10 residues. CDR3 sequence (DNA): TGCAGCGTCCGGGCAGCAGAGCAGTTCTTC. Translation: CSVRAAEQFF.

The V gene is TRBV7-2, the J gene TRBJ1-1, with D possibly matching TRBD1 (5 bases). This CDR3 has 15 residues. V was pared by 6 bases and J by 1 base, with 15 bases between. The germline V gene has CDR1 SGHTA and CDR2 FQGNSA. CDR3 bases: TGTGCCAGCAGGTACCAGGGTCTTGGGAACACTGAAGCTTTCTTT. Translation: CASRYQGLGNTEAFF.

J is TRBJ2-3 and V is TRBV5-1, with D possibly TRBD2 on 5 matching bases. Trimming removed 0 bases at V and 4 bases at J, with 15 bases between. Germline-derived CDR1 and CDR2 are SGHRS and YFSETQ. The CDR3 contains 16 residues. The CDR3 region has the DNA TGCGCCAGCAGCTTGGCCGCTAGCTTGCAGGCAGATACGCAGTATTTT. Protein product: CASSLAASLQADTQYF.

Concerning this clone itself: The sample holds other DNA sequences that translate to the same CDR3. This chain uses TRBV5-1 with TRBJ2-1; D is unclear. Trimming stripped 0 bases from V and 0 bases from J, with 7 bases between. Germline V lookup: CDR1 SGHRS, CDR2 YFSETQ. This CDR3 spans 15 amino acids. This CDR3 is CASSLDGSSYNEQFF. DNA of the CDR3: TGCGCCAGCAGCTTGGACGGAAGCTCCTACAATGAGCAGTTCTTC.

To note about this clone: Other DNA variants within this sample encode the same CDR3. The chain recombines TRBV28 with TRBJ1-5; no clear D. This CDR3 is built from 12 residues. With 6 bases removed from V and 7 bases from J, the gap between germline ends came to 10 bases. Germline CDR1 MDHEN, CDR2 SYDVKM. The CDR3 loop reads CASSLRGQPQHF. The CDR3 DNA is TGTGCCAGCAGCCTCCGTGGCCAGCCCCAGCATTTT.

The rearrangement joins TRBV30 to TRBJ2-1; D may be TRBD1 or TRBD2 (5 bases each). CDR3 length: 12 residues. Trimming cost V 5 bases and J 15 bases, with 20 bases left between them. CDR1 and CDR2 (germline): GTSNPN, SVGIG (reference sequence). CDR3 protein: CAWAPGPYGTFF. The CDR3 coding sequence is TGTGCCTGGGCCCCGGGTCCCTACGGGACGTTCTTC.

The J gene is TRBJ1-1, the V gene TRBV27; possible D gene TRBD1, 5 bases. CDR3 size: 16 residues. The V gene's germline CDR1 is MNHEY and CDR2 SMNVEV (reference sequence). Trimming took off 2 bases at V and 3 bases at J, with 16 bases between the two ends. As DNA, the CDR3 is TGTGCCAGCAGTTTAGCGAACCCGGGACTCCACACTGAAGCTTTCTTT. It yields the protein CASSLANPGLHTEAFF.

This chain joins TRBV7-2 and TRBJ2-7; a possible D gene is TRBD1 (6 bases). Germline CDR1 SGHTA, CDR2 FQGNSA. CDR3 size: 13 residues. Trimming removed 2 bases from V and 11 bases from J, with 16 bases in between. The CDR3 bases are TGTGCCAGCAGCTTATCGTTGGGGGCATCGAAGTACTTC. Translated, it gives CASSLSLGASKYF.

The chain has TRBV5-1 and TRBJ2-7, with D possibly being TRBD2 (5 bases). Trimming stripped 0 bases from V and 6 bases from J, with 13 bases between. The germline CDR1 and CDR2 sequences are SGHRS and YFSETQ. The CDR3 loop spans 14 amino acids. CDR3 amino acids: CASSLVGDAPEQYF. CDR3 DNA sequence: TGCGCCAGCAGCTTGGTCGGGGATGCGCCCGAGCAGTACTTC.

The chain has TRBV19 and TRBJ2-2; perhaps TRBD1 as D (5 bases). The CDR3 totals 16 residues. Trimming cost V 5 bases and J 7 bases, with 20 bases left between them. Germline assignment: CDR1 LNHDA and CDR2 SQIVND (reference sequence). The DNA for the CDR3 is TGTGCCAGTAGTTTAGGCAGGGCGGCAGGTGGCGGGGAGCTGTTTTTT. It codes for CASSLGRAAGGGELFF.

Only one count was recorded for this clone. This chain joins TRBV7-3 and TRBJ2-5, with 8 bases identical to TRBD2. V trimming: 3 bases; J trimming: 5 bases; junction bases outside the gene matches: 8. This CDR3 is built from 15 residues. Germline CDR1 and CDR2: SGHTA and FQGTGA. As DNA, the CDR3 is TGTGCCAGCAGCTTCCAAGCGGGAGAACGGGAGACCCAGTACTTC. The encoded protein is CASSFQAGERETQYF.

This CDR3 is CASSEDGTLSQPQHF. As DNA, the CDR3 is TGTGCCAGCAGTGAAGACGGGACATTAAGTCAGCCCCAGCATTTT. V gene TRBV6-1 combines with J gene TRBJ1-5, with a possible D match to TRBD1 (6 bases). This CDR3 spans 15 amino acids. Germline-derived CDR1 and CDR2 are MNHNS and SASEGT. Trimming pared 1 base from V and 6 bases from J, leaving 13 bases between.

CDR3 loop: CAWSARADTQYF. In DNA, the CDR3 is TGTGCCTGGAGTGCCCGAGCGGATACGCAGTATTTT. This sequence joins TRBV30 and TRBJ2-3; no definite D call. Germline V gene lookup returns CDR1 GTSNPN and CDR2 SVGIG (reference sequence). With 1 base removed from V and 6 bases from J, the gap between germline ends came to 8 bases. CDR3 length equals 12 residues.

As to this clone: This CDR3 is missing its conserved last phenylalanine or tryptophan, likely due to a read error. The DNA is left out, because the CDR3 cannot be placed on it with certainty; the CDR3 is given as TCRdb lists it. V gene TRBV27 combines with J gene TRBJ1-1; the listed D gene, TRBD1, was not tested against the DNA. 15 amino acids form the CDR3, both terminal residues included. The germline CDR1 and CDR2 sequences are MNHEY and SMNVEV (reference sequence). CDR3 amino acids: CASSLNGGQGYRLIL.

The count of this clone is one. The same CDR3 also results from other DNA sequences found in this sample. The J gene is TRBJ2-5, the V gene TRBV5-1; perhaps TRBD2 as D (6 bases). Looked up from germline, CDR1 is SGHRS and CDR2 is YFSETQ. Trimming removed 0 bases at V and 5 bases at J, with 11 bases between. The CDR3 sequence is 14 residues long. CDR3 nucleotides: TGCGCCAGCAGCTTGGGGGGAGGACGGGAGACCCAGTACTTC. It encodes CASSLGGGRETQYF.

A note on this clone: Other DNA variants within this sample encode the same CDR3. CDR3 in DNA: TGCGCCAGCAGCTTCGGGGGCCCTAACTATGGCTACACCTTC. Its protein product is CASSFGGPNYGYTF. The V call is TRBV5-1, the J call TRBJ1-2; a weak D match, TRBD1 (6 bases). Germline CDR1 and CDR2: SGHRS and YFSETQ. V lost 2 bases and J 0 bases, leaving 8 bases between the germline ends. This CDR3 has 14 residues.